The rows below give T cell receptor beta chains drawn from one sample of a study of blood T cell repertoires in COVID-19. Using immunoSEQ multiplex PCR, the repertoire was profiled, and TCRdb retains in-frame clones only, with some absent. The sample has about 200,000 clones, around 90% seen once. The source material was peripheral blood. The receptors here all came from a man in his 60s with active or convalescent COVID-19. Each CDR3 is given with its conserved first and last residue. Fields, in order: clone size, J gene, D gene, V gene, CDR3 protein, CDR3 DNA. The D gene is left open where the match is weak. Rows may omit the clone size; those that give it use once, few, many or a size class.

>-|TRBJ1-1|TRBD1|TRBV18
CASATGGSMNTEAFF
TGTGCCAGCGCGACAGGGGGGTCGATGAACACTGAAGCTTTCTTT
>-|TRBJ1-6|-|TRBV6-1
CASSDQGYWDSPLHF
TGTGCCAGCAGTGACCAGGGGTATTGGGATTCACCCCTCCACTTT
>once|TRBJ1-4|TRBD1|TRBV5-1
CASSPTGGEKLFF
TGCGCCAGCAGCCCGACAGGGGGAGAAAAACTGTTTTTT
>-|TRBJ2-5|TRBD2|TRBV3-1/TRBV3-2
CASSPGTRGRETQYF
TGTGCCAGCAGCCCCGGGACTAGGGGTAGGGAGACCCAGTACTTC
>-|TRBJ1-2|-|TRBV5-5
CASKLAGLGGYTF
TGTGCCAGCAAGCTTGCGGGTTTGGGAGGCTACACCTTC
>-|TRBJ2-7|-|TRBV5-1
CASSPTGTEQYF
TGCGCCAGCAGTCCCACAGGTACCGAGCAGTACTTC
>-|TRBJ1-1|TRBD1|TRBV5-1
CASSPQGMDTEAFF
TGCGCCAGCAGCCCACAGGGGATGGACACTGAAGCTTTCTTT
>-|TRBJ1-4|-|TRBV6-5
CASTLRRGEKLFF
TGTGCCAGCACCCTCCGCAGGGGTGAAAAACTGTTTTTT
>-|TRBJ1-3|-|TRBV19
CASSPRTFGNTIYF
TGTGCCAGTAGTCCGCGAACGTTTGGAAACACCATATATTTT
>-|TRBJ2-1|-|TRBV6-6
CASSSYRDHEQFF
TGTGCCAGCAGTTCCTACAGGGACCATGAGCAGTTCTTC
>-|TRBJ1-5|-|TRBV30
CAWSVSSGFNQPQHF
TGTGCCTGGAGTGTAAGTTCAGGGTTCAATCAGCCCCAGCATTTT
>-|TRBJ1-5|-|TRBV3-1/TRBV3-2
CASSQMGAQPQHF
TGTGCCAGCAGCCAAATGGGGGCTCAGCCCCAGCATTTT
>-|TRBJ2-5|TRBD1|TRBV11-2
CASSSSTGIGETQYF
TGTGCCAGCAGCTCATCGACAGGGATCGGAGAGACCCAGTACTTC
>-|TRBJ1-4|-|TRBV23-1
CASTTTGGREKLFF
TGCGCCAGCACTACGACGGGGGGGCGGGAAAAACTGTTTTTT
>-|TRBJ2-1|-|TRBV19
CASSIPGFRNEQFF
TGTGCCAGTAGTATTCCGGGGTTTAGGAATGAGCAGTTCTTC
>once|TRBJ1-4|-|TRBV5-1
CASSPREVGTNEKLFF
TGCGCCAGCAGCCCGAGGGAGGTTGGGACTAATGAAAAACTGTTTTTT
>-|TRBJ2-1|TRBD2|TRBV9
CASSPAGGLYNEQFF
TGTGCCAGCAGCCCCGCGGGGGGGCTTTACAATGAGCAGTTCTTC
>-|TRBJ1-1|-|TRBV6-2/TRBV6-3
CASSFFGPTGTEAFF
TGTGCCAGCAGTTTCTTCGGACCCACGGGGACTGAAGCTTTCTTT
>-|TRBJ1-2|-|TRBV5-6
CASSLAAQLYGYTF
TGTGCCAGCAGCTTGGCAGCACAGCTCTATGGCTACACCTTC
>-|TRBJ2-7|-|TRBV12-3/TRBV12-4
CASRRAGAYEQYF
TGTGCCAGCAGACGAGCAGGGGCCTACGAGCAGTACTTC
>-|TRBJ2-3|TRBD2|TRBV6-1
CASSDLAGGFADTQYF
TGTGCCAGCAGTGATCTAGCGGGGGGGTTCGCAGATACGCAGTATTTT
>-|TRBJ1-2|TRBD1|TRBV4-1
CASSRGDRPFF
TGCGCCAGCAGCCGGGGGGACAGACCATTCTTC
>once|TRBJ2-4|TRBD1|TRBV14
CASSQTGEGGIQYF
TGTGCCAGCAGCCAGACAGGGGAAGGAGGCATTCAGTACTTC
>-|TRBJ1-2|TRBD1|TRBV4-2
CASSHWDRGGDGYTF
TGTGCCAGCAGCCATTGGGACAGGGGAGGAGATGGCTACACCTTC
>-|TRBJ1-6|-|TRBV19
CASSVRVGGNSPLHF
TGTGCCAGTAGTGTTCGGGTCGGGGGGAATTCACCCCTCCACTTT
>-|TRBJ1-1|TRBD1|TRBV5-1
CASSLNTLQGARGTEAFF
TGCGCCAGCAGCTTAAACACTTTACAGGGGGCTAGAGGAACTGAAGCTTTCTTT
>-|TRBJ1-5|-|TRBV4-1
CASSHQGNQPQHF
TGCGCCAGCAGCCACCAGGGGAATCAGCCCCAGCATTTT
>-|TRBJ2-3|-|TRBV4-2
CASSQRLTDTQYF
TGTGCCAGCAGCCAAAGACTAACAGATACGCAGTATTTT